A selection of T cell receptor beta chains follows, all from one sample in a study of cytomegalovirus exposure and HLA in healthy donors. Generated by immunoSEQ multiplex PCR, the TCRdb table keeps only in-frame clones and is missing some. The repertoire consists of roughly 89,000 clones, with roughly 60% occurring once and the leading ten covering approximately 21%. Sequencing input: PBMCs. All receptors derive from a woman aged 45-65 years in good health and CMV-seropositive. The CDR3 runs from the conserved cysteine through the conserved F or W. Fields, in order: V gene, J gene, clone size, D gene, CDR3 protein, CDR3 DNA. D genes are given only for firm matches. Size is stated for part of the rows, as once, few or many counts, or as a class when the clone is expanded.

>TRBV5-1|TRBJ1-1|.|TRBD1
CASSYQTGQVNTEAFF
TGCGCCAGCAGCTACCAAACCGGACAGGTAAACACTGAAGCTTTCTTT
>TRBV4-3|TRBJ2-5|.|.
CASSQDRQGKTQYF
TGCGCCAGCAGCCAAGATAGGCAGGGAAAGACCCAGTACTTC
>TRBV7-2|TRBJ1-1|.|TRBD1
CASSRRTGVGLEAFF
TGTGCCAGCAGCAGACGGACAGGGGTCGGCTTAGAAGCTTTCTTT
>TRBV5-1|TRBJ1-1|.|.
CASSPVTVNTEAFF
TGCGCCAGCAGCCCCGTGACAGTGAACACTGAAGCTTTCTTT
>TRBV6-5|TRBJ1-1|few|.
CASRGAGAGDTEAFF
TGTGCCAGCAGGGGGGCAGGGGCGGGGGACACTGAAGCTTTCTTT
>TRBV6-1|TRBJ1-2|.|.
CASSVHGEGGYTF
TGTGCCAGCAGCGTGCATGGGGAGGGTGGCTACACCTTC
>TRBV7-3|TRBJ2-1|few|TRBD2
CASSLSLLADNEQFF
TGTGCCAGCAGCTTAAGTCTTCTAGCGGACAATGAGCAGTTCTTC
>TRBV18|TRBJ2-7|.|.
CASSPRDNPYEQYF
TGTGCCAGCTCACCTCGGGACAATCCCTACGAGCAGTACTTC
>TRBV2|TRBJ2-7|.|TRBD2
CASRPGLAGTEQYF
TGTGCCAGCAGACCGGGACTAGCGGGGACCGAGCAGTACTTC
>TRBV7-9|TRBJ2-6|.|TRBD2
CSSSQQAGVSGANVLTF
TGTTCCAGCAGCCAACAGGCGGGGGTCTCTGGGGCCAACGTCCTGACTTTC
>TRBV19|TRBJ2-7|.|.
CASSIGGIPYEQYF
TGTGCCAGTAGTATAGGAGGGATCCCCTACGAGCAGTACTTC
>TRBV6-5|TRBJ2-7|many|TRBD1
CASSYGTGYEQYF
TGTGCCAGCAGTTACGGGACAGGGTACGAGCAGTACTTC
>TRBV29-1|TRBJ2-2|.|.
CSVERNTGELFF
TGCAGCGTTGAACGGAACACCGGGGAGCTGTTTTTT
>TRBV6-6|TRBJ1-3|.|.
CASRPPGNSGNTIYF
TGTGCCAGCAGACCGCCAGGTAACTCTGGAAACACCATATATTTT
>TRBV5-1|TRBJ1-1|few|.
CASSLGSDTEAFF
TGCGCCAGCAGCTTGGGGTCGGACACTGAAGCTTTCTTT
>TRBV29-1|TRBJ1-2|.|TRBD1
CSVADRVANYGYTF
TGCAGCGTAGCGGACAGGGTAGCTAACTATGGCTACACCTTC
>TRBV13|TRBJ1-2|.|.
CASSLEGGSYGYTF
TGTGCCAGCAGCTTAGAAGGAGGCTCGTATGGCTACACCTTC
>TRBV19|TRBJ2-1|.|TRBD2
CASSTGTSGGHEQFF
TGTGCCAGTAGTACCGGGACTAGCGGGGGGCATGAGCAGTTCTTC
>TRBV19|TRBJ2-1|.|TRBD2
CASSLTPGLAAAEQFF
TGTGCCAGTAGTCTCACTCCGGGACTAGCGGCGGCAGAGCAGTTCTTC
>TRBV11-2|TRBJ1-6|.|TRBD1
CASSAQPQGASSPLHF
TGTGCCAGCAGCGCCCAACCGCAGGGGGCGAGCTCACCCCTCCACTTT
>TRBV10-3|TRBJ1-1|few|.
CAITTRGGFF
TGTGCCATCACGACTCGAGGAGGTTTCTTT
>TRBV5-1|TRBJ2-5|.|TRBD2
CASSQTPSGQETQYF
TGCGCCAGCAGCCAAACTCCTAGCGGACAAGAGACCCAGTACTTC
>TRBV28|TRBJ2-1|.|.
CATWRDSNEQFF
TGTGCCACCTGGCGGGACAGCAATGAGCAGTTCTTC
>TRBV7-2|TRBJ2-1|.|TRBD2
CASSFGGASYNEQFF
TGTGCCAGCAGCTTCGGGGGGGCCTCCTACAATGAGCAGTTCTTC
>TRBV6-6|TRBJ1-1|few|TRBD1
CASLPGTGTEAFF
TGTGCCAGCTTACCCGGGACAGGGACTGAAGCTTTCTTT
>TRBV18|TRBJ2-1|few|TRBD2
CASSLLAGAGNEQFF
TGTGCCAGCTCTCTTCTAGCGGGGGCAGGTAATGAGCAGTTCTTC
>TRBV20-1|TRBJ1-2|.|.
CSGRETTGYTF
TGCAGTGGACGGGAGACAACTGGCTACACCTTC
>TRBV5-4|TRBJ1-2|.|TRBD1
CASSTGTGNYGYTF
TGTGCCAGCAGCACCGGGACAGGGAACTATGGCTACACCTTC
>TRBV4-2|TRBJ1-6|.|.
CASSQDYGQSYSPLHF
TGTGCCAGCAGCCAAGATTATGGACAGTCCTATTCACCCCTCCACTTT
>TRBV6-5|TRBJ1-5|.|.
CASSYSSGEGNQPQHF
TGTGCCAGCAGTTACTCTAGTGGGGAGGGCAATCAGCCCCAGCATTTT
>TRBV2|TRBJ2-7|.|TRBD1
CASSLWTGDSYEQYF
TGTGCCAGCAGTCTCTGGACAGGGGACTCCTACGAGCAGTACTTC
>TRBV5-4|TRBJ1-2|few|TRBD1
CASSWDRGNYGYTF
TGTGCCAGCAGCTGGGACAGGGGTAACTATGGCTACACCTTC
>TRBV6-1|TRBJ1-1|.|TRBD1
CASSYGTANTEAFF
TGTGCCAGCAGCTACGGGACAGCTAACACTGAAGCTTTCTTT
>TRBV6-6|TRBJ2-3|once|TRBD1
CASSPNRGGDTQYF
TGTGCCAGCAGTCCCAACAGGGGTGGAGATACGCAGTATTTT
>TRBV7-9|TRBJ1-2|once|TRBD1
CASSSRQGYGYTF
TGTGCCAGCAGCTCCAGACAGGGGTATGGCTACACCTTC
>TRBV19|TRBJ2-3|few|TRBD2
CASSTSSGGTPDTQYF
TGTGCCAGTAGTACCTCTAGCGGGGGGACCCCAGATACGCAGTATTTT